The 10 T cell receptor beta chains presented below share a single source sample, sequenced in a study of blood T cell repertoires in COVID-19. TCRdb's copy holds only in-frame clones and misses some; the assay was immunoSEQ multiplex PCR. The sample consists of approximately 240,000 clones, 75% to 90% of them appearing once. Sequenced: PBMCs or T cells enriched from blood (not recorded which). The receptors originated from a woman younger than 30 in a cohort exposed to, infected with or recovered from COVID-19 (not recorded which).

The CDR3 DNA reads as TGCGCCAGCAGCCAAGACCATACGGGGGGCTACACCTTC. It yields the protein CASSQDHTGGYTF. V is TRBV4-1 and J is TRBJ1-2; D is unresolved. The CDR3 is 13 residues long. Trimming stripped 0 bases from V and 8 bases from J, with 10 bases between. Germline values: CDR1 MGHRA, CDR2 YSYEKL.

This clone was recorded once. The germline gene is not matched at one end of the junction; a read error may be the cause. The J gene is TRBJ1-2, the V gene TRBV18, with D unclear. The germline CDR1 and CDR2 sequences are KGHSH and LQKENI. The CDR3 covers 16 residues. The CDR3 here is CASSSPAAWRDYGYTF. In nucleotides, the CDR3 is TGTGCCAGCTCATCACCGGCGGCTTGGCGGGACTATGGCTACACCTTC.

This clone was picked up one time. V usage is TRBV7-9 and J usage is TRBJ1-4; D uncertain. Germline V gene sequence: CDR1 SEHNR, CDR2 FQNEAQ (reference sequence). The CDR3 is made up of 13 amino acids. V was trimmed by 4 bases and J by 5 bases, leaving 8 bases between them. The CDR3 reads CASSSRQNEKLFF. The CDR3 nucleotides read TGTGCCAGCAGCTCGCGGCAAAATGAAAAACTGTTTTTT.

This sequence joins TRBV5-6 and TRBJ1-5, with TRBD1 as a possible D gene (6 bases). V lost 7 bases and J lost 0, with 14 bases in between. Germline CDR1 reads SGHDT; CDR2 reads YYEEEE. CDR3 length: 15 amino acids. The DNA of the CDR3 is TGTGCCAGCGCACCGCCAGGGGATAGCAATCAGCCCCAGCATTTT. Translated: CASAPPGDSNQPQHF.

The chain employs TRBV19 and TRBJ2-3; TRBD2 matches 7 bases. Per germline, CDR1 LNHDA and CDR2 SQIVND (reference sequence). The trim removed 6 bases at V and 3 bases at J, leaving 6 bases unmatched. This CDR3 is 14 amino acids long. This CDR3 reads CASRWGGGTDTQYF. CDR3 nucleotide sequence: TGTGCCAGTAGGTGGGGGGGAGGAACAGATACGCAGTATTTT.

The genes are TRBV24-1 and TRBJ2-5, with D possibly matching TRBD2 (6 bases). This CDR3 comprises 15 residues. V gave up 4 bases and J gave up 4 bases, with 15 bases separating them. Germline-derived CDR1 and CDR2 are KGHDR and SFDVKD. The CDR3 region has the DNA TGTGCCACCAGTGACCGGGACTCCCGGGGAGAGACCCAGTACTTC. As protein: CATSDRDSRGETQYF.

This chain links TRBV5-4 with TRBJ2-1; 7 bases line up with TRBD1. The CDR3 is made up of 13 amino acids. Looked up from germline, CDR1 is SGHNT and CDR2 is YYREEE (reference sequence). V shed 4 bases, J shed 8 bases, and the junction held 6 bases outside the gene matches. CDR3 sequence reads: CASSQTGLYEQFF. CDR3 nucleotide sequence: TGTGCCAGCAGCCAGACAGGGTTGTATGAGCAGTTCTTC.

The chain couples TRBV2 to TRBJ1-5; TRBD1 aligns across 9 bases. CDR3 length: 14 residues. The trim removed 6 bases at V and 7 bases at J, leaving 7 bases unmatched. Germline V lookup: CDR1 SNHLY, CDR2 FYNNEI. CDR3 sequence reads: CASRVTGGAQPQHF. The CDR3 coding sequence is TGTGCCAGCAGAGTCACAGGGGGCGCCCAGCCCCAGCATTTT.

The chain links TRBV19 to TRBJ1-2, with TRBD1 identical over 8 bases. The length of the CDR3 is 13 residues. Per the germline V gene, CDR1 is LNHDA and CDR2 is SQIVND (reference sequence). V lost 5 bases to trimming and J lost 8 bases; unmatched junction nucleotides: 7. CDR3 amino acids: CASSPSGGAGYTF. CDR3 DNA sequence: TGTGCCAGTAGTCCCTCAGGGGGCGCCGGCTACACCTTC.

The rearrangement joins TRBV27 to TRBJ1-3; 10 bases are shared with TRBD1. Germline CDR1 reads MNHEY; CDR2 reads SMNVEV (reference sequence). The CDR3 runs 17 residues. Germline trimming cut 7 bases from V and 0 bases from J; bases unmatched to any gene: 9. The CDR3 spells CASKKGTGVHSGNTIYF. In nucleotides, the CDR3 is TGTGCCAGCAAAAAAGGGACAGGGGTTCACTCTGGAAACACCATATATTTT.